This T cell receptor beta chain was identified in a study of immune cell composition in non-small cell lung cancer (dated by TCRdb to 2015 to 2018). In the study overall: Histologic subtype was assigned using H&E plus p63, CK5, Napsin A and TTF-1 immunohistochemistry, mainly lung adenocarcinoma or squamous cell carcinoma. A few tumour specimens that had TCR-beta data belonged to rare histological subtypes and were left out of the subtype comparisons. In supplementary cohort #1, which comprised 10 lung adenocarcinoma cases, paired tumour/lung TCR-beta sequencing was performed and TIL populations were generated so that tumour reactivity could be assessed. Using Adaptive Biotechnologies, the researchers ran TCR-beta sequencing on around 33 paired NSCLC tumour and non-adjacent lung specimens, along with some 24 tumour-only specimens.

Paper-wide results and their limitations: No significant correlation was found between smoking pack-years and tumour TCR-beta clonality. Significantly higher Top 10 clone scores and productive clonality were observed in lung squamous cell carcinoma than in lung adenocarcinoma tumours. The reactivity cohort contained only roughly 9 cases, and the tumour-reactive clones were not shown to have sequences in common with the dominant in vivo tumour-associated clones. Across 9 to 10 adenocarcinoma cases, TIL tumour reactivity correlated strongly with maximal tumour-associated clone frequency but not with overall clonality. Nearly half of NSCLC cases had tumour-associated clones >0.5%, with roughly 76% of squamous carcinomas showing such clones compared with about 31% of adenocarcinomas.

A two-step multiplex PCR amplified TCR-beta CDR3 regions from genomic DNA, and the second step of the PCR added Illumina-compatible adaptors. As a commercial immunoSEQ service, TCR-beta immunosequencing was carried out on an Illumina platform. In the paper's pipeline: Repertoires were summarised as Top 10 Clones, the percentage of T-cell templates from the ten most frequent sequences, and productive clonality. Values for productive clonality spanned 0 to 1, where a value of 1 indicated a monoclonal population. Tumour-associated clones were defined as sequences comprising at least 0.1% of tumour T-cell templates but absent from matched non-adjacent lung, identified via log10 scatter plots. Two-group comparisons used Student's t-tests, stages used ANOVA, and relationships used linear regression, analysed in GraphPad Prism7 and R. TCRdb mirrors the immuneACCESS table, restricted to in-frame sequences. Some clones are absent from its copies; in checked studies, under half trace to an unresolved V gene, and the reason for the others is unknown. V and J calls and clone size are those listed in that table; D and trimming were worked out from the DNA. The sample profile shows about 3,000 clones; more than 60% of them were found once. Roughly 7% of the sample belongs to the ten largest clones.

Genomic DNA was extracted with the QIAamp DNA kit from frozen aliquots of unsorted single-cell suspensions. The tumour samples consisted of surgically resected non-small cell lung cancer tissue. Tissues were received within 2 hours of resection and were immediately processed into single-cell suspensions. Tissue was broken up mechanically, digested enzymatically with DNase I, collagenase I and hyaluronidase for roughly 30 minutes at 37 degrees C, and then filtered and RBC-lysed. Sequences SQVTM (CDR1) and ANQGSEA (CDR2) are obtained from the germline V gene. From V the trimming removes 3 bases and from J it removes 5 bases, while the gene matches leave 14 bases of the junction unaccounted for. Reading from cysteine to phenylalanine, the CDR3 counts 16 amino acids. The DNA shown is the 48-base CDR3, in frame from base 1. This clone is judged large (0.1 to 1%). Which antigen it targets is not known. No base-level quality is on record; no much larger clone is a single base apart.

The chain is encoded by TRBV29-1 joined to TRBJ1-2, and TRBD1 matches 8 of the central bases. This TCR was sampled from a human donor with non-small cell lung cancer. Sequenced input: lung tumor tissue. At the DNA level, the sequence is TGCAGCGTTGAGGGTTACGGGCAGGGGGCCCCATATGGCTACACCTTC. It encodes CSVEGYGQGAPYGYTF.